These T cell receptor beta chains were read from a single sample in a study of OX40 agonist ivuxolimab in advanced cancers. The table came from immunoSEQ multiplex PCR; TCRdb's copy has only in-frame clones and leaves some out. The sample holds nearly 65,000 clones; roughly nine tenths are singletons and the top ten take 4% to 4.5%. The specimen comprised CD4+ or CD8+ T cells sorted from blood, sampled in a trial of the OX40 agonist ivuxolimab. The receptors originated from an adult with an advanced solid tumor such as melanoma, head and neck, liver or kidney cancer. The CDR3 runs from the conserved cysteine through the conserved F or W. The D gene is left open where the match is weak. Not every row has a clone size; where given, it reads once, few, many or a size class.

d_gene	v_gene	abundance	j_gene	CDR3nt	CDR3aa
NA	TRBV11-2	NA	TRBJ2-2	TGTGCCACCTATGTCGGGGGCCCCGGGGAGCTGTTTTTT	CATYVGGPGELFF
NA	TRBV11-3	NA	TRBJ2-2	TGTGCCAGCAGCCGGCCCGCGGGAATTGGCACCGGGGAGCTGTTTTTT	CASSRPAGIGTGELFF
NA	TRBV12-5	NA	TRBJ2-1	TGTGCTAGTGGTTTTAGTGTGGGGTACAATGAGCAGTTCTTC	CASGFSVGYNEQFF
TRBD1	TRBV4-1	NA	TRBJ1-2	TGCGCCAGCAGCCGAAACCAGGGGGCGCTTGGTTATGGCTACACCTTC	CASSRNQGALGYGYTF
NA	TRBV6-6	NA	TRBJ1-2	TGTGCCAGCAGCCCCTCCCATGGCTACACCTTC	CASSPSHGYTF
NA	TRBV5-4	once	TRBJ2-1	TGTGCCAGCAGCTTAGACGGGGTTAACTCCTACAATGAGCAGTTCTTC	CASSLDGVNSYNEQFF
NA	TRBV4-1	NA	TRBJ2-2	TGCGCCAGCAGCCAAGATCCAGGGTCGGTCACCGGGGAGCTGTTTTTT	CASSQDPGSVTGELFF
NA	TRBV6-5	NA	TRBJ2-4	TGTGCCAGCACAACCGGGGTCGGAAACATTCAGTACTTC	CASTTGVGNIQYF
NA	TRBV4-3	NA	TRBJ2-1	TGCGCCAGCAGCCAAGGACTAACTAGCTCCTACAATGAGCAGTTCTTC	CASSQGLTSSYNEQFF
NA	TRBV7-9	once	TRBJ1-4	TGTGCCGTTCTCCACGCGGGGCCCCTAGAAAAACTGTTTTTT	CAVLHAGPLEKLFF
TRBD2	TRBV2	NA	TRBJ2-7	TGTGCCAGCAGTGAAGGATTAGCGGGAGGATCCTACGAGCAGTACTTC	CASSEGLAGGSYEQYF
NA	TRBV7-9	once	TRBJ2-7	TGTGCTACTGGCCCGGGAGTTTTCGAGCAGTACTTC	CATGPGVFEQYF
TRBD1	TRBV27	once	TRBJ1-1	TGTGCCAGCAGTTTAATACAGGGGTATACTGAAGCTTTCTTT	CASSLIQGYTEAFF
NA	TRBV19	NA	TRBJ2-4	TGTGCCAGTAGCCCCCTCTTCATAATAGCCAAAAACATTCAGTACTTC	CASSPLFIIAKNIQYF
NA	TRBV6-1	NA	TRBJ1-1	TGTGCCAGCAGTCCGTTTTTGAACACTGAAGCTTTCTTT	CASSPFLNTEAFF
TRBD1	TRBV29-1	NA	TRBJ1-6	TGCAGCGTCCAGACAGGGGGCTATAATTCACCCCTCCACTTT	CSVQTGGYNSPLHF
NA	TRBV25-1	NA	TRBJ2-5	TGTGCCAGCAGTGATTATAAGGGGCTTTACCAAGAGACCCAGTACTTC	CASSDYKGLYQETQYF
NA	TRBV13	NA	TRBJ1-2	TGTGCCAGCAGCTTGGGCAGCTCTAACTATGGCTACACCTTC	CASSLGSSNYGYTF
NA	TRBV5-6	once	TRBJ2-3	TGTGCCAGCAGCGTCGGGACAGATACGCAGTATTTT	CASSVGTDTQYF
NA	TRBV27	NA	TRBJ2-4	TGTGCCAGCAGTTTATCCCCCCCTGTTGTTGCCAAAAACATTCAGTACTTC	CASSLSPPVVAKNIQYF
NA	TRBV7-5	NA	TRBJ2-1	TGTGCCAGAAGCTTAGGGGGGGAGGTGCGTGCCTACAATGAGCAGTTCTTC	CARSLGGEVRAYNEQFF
TRBD2	TRBV9	once	TRBJ2-1	TGTGCCAGCAGCTACCGTAGTCCAGCGGGAGGCAATGAGCAGTTCTTC	CASSYRSPAGGNEQFF
NA	TRBV5-1	NA	TRBJ1-1	TGCGCCAGCAGCTTGGAGGGTCTAGTCCTGGCTACCGCTGAAGCTTTCTTT	CASSLEGLVLATAEAFF
NA	TRBV7-7	NA	TRBJ1-6	TGTGCTAGCAGCCCCGCATTTGGGTCACCCCTCCACTTT	CASSPAFGSPLHF
NA	TRBV7-2	NA	TRBJ2-2	TGTGCCAGCAGCTTAGATCCGGGAGACACCGGGGAGCTGTTTTTT	CASSLDPGDTGELFF
NA	TRBV19	NA	TRBJ1-1	TGTGCCAGTAGTATATTTAACAGAATCACTGAAGCTTTCTTT	CASSIFNRITEAFF
NA	TRBV7-2	NA	TRBJ2-1	TGTGCCAGCAGCTTAAGCGGACCAGCCTACAATGAGCAGTTCTTC	CASSLSGPAYNEQFF
NA	TRBV29-1	NA	TRBJ1-2	TGCAGCGTTGACGCCCCCGACAGTTCTAACTATGGCTACACCTTC	CSVDAPDSSNYGYTF
TRBD2	TRBV7-9	NA	TRBJ2-3	TGTGCCAGCAGGAGCGGGGGCTCCAACCCAGATACGCAGTATTTT	CASRSGGSNPDTQYF
TRBD2	TRBV7-6	NA	TRBJ2-3	TGTGCCAGCAGCTTATTAGCGGGACGAGATACGCAGTATTTT	CASSLLAGRDTQYF
TRBD2	TRBV28	NA	TRBJ2-3	TGTGCCAGCAGTGGCCCTAGCGGGGCAGATACGCAGTATTTT	CASSGPSGADTQYF
TRBD2	TRBV7-8	NA	TRBJ2-2	TGTGCCAGCAGCTTAGTCTCGACTAGCGGGGGGCAGAACACCGGGGAGCTGTTTTTT	CASSLVSTSGGQNTGELFF
NA	TRBV5-1	NA	TRBJ2-5	TGCGCCAGCAGCTTGGCCGGCGGGGAAGAGACCCAGTACTTC	CASSLAGGEETQYF
NA	TRBV5-6	NA	TRBJ2-7	TGTGCCAGCAGCTTGCGGGAGTCCTACGAGCAGTACTTC	CASSLRESYEQYF
NA	TRBV6-5	NA	TRBJ2-2	TGTGCCAGCAGTTATGAGGGTGGGAACACCGGGGAGCTGTTTTTT	CASSYEGGNTGELFF
NA	TRBV12-2	NA	TRBJ1-6	TGTGCAAGTCGCTCCACCCGGACAGGGGGATCACCCCTCCACTTT	CASRSTRTGGSPLHF
TRBD2	TRBV6-5	NA	TRBJ2-5	TGTGCCAGCACCGACAGCGGGAGACTGGAGACCCAGTACTTC	CASTDSGRLETQYF
NA	TRBV9	NA	TRBJ1-5	TGTGCCAGCAGCGTAGAAGGTTATAGCAATCAGCCCCAGCATTTT	CASSVEGYSNQPQHF
TRBD2	TRBV4-1	NA	TRBJ2-1	TGCGCCAGCAGCCAAGTGCTAGCGGGAGATTTGTGGAATGAGCAGTTCTTC	CASSQVLAGDLWNEQFF
NA	TRBV5-8	NA	TRBJ2-5	TGTGCCAGCAGCCCGGGACTCCAAGAGACCCAGTACTTC	CASSPGLQETQYF
NA	TRBV28	NA	TRBJ2-3	TGTGCCAGCAGCTACCCCTACGAGACGACCGGGTATAGGGACCTGGCGCAGTATTTT	CASSYPYETTGYRDLAQYF
TRBD2	TRBV5-5	NA	TRBJ2-1	TGTGCCAGCAGCTTGGTTTCCGGGACTAGCGGGAGGGAGGGGAATGAGCAGTTCTTC	CASSLVSGTSGREGNEQFF
NA	TRBV19	NA	TRBJ1-1	TGTGCCAGTAGTCCCCACCCCAAAACGGCTCGGAACACTGAAGCTTTCTTT	CASSPHPKTARNTEAFF